A selection of T cell receptor beta chains follows, all from one sample in a study of blood T cell repertoires in COVID-19. Sequencing was performed with immunoSEQ multiplex PCR; in TCRdb, only in-frame clones are kept and a portion is missing. Found here are about 180,000 clones, approximately 90% of them singletons; the top ten hold under 2%. Sequences were obtained from peripheral blood. The receptors originated from a man aged 18-30 years who had recovered from COVID-19. The CDR3 runs from the conserved cysteine through the conserved F or W. D genes are given only for firm matches. A row's size may be missing; if present it is once, few, many or a size class.

cdr3_aa: CASSHGNTEAFF; cdr3_nt: TGTGCCAGCAGCCACGGGAACACTGAAGCTTTCTTT; clone_size: .; d_call: .; j_call: TRBJ1-1; v_call: TRBV7-8
cdr3_aa: CASSRLTGGRTGKETQYF; cdr3_nt: TGTGCCAGCAGCCGACTAACGGGGGGTCGAACAGGGAAAGAGACCCAGTACTTC; clone_size: .; d_call: .; j_call: TRBJ2-5; v_call: TRBV14
cdr3_aa: CSASAGGHEQYF; cdr3_nt: TGCAGTGCTAGTGCGGGAGGCCACGAGCAGTACTTC; clone_size: few; d_call: TRBD2; j_call: TRBJ2-7; v_call: TRBV20-1
cdr3_aa: CASSRRQGDYTF; cdr3_nt: TGTGCCAGCAGCCGAAGACAGGGGGACTACACCTTC; clone_size: .; d_call: TRBD1; j_call: TRBJ1-2; v_call: TRBV6-1
cdr3_aa: CASSSSPGLSNEQFF; cdr3_nt: TGCGCCAGCAGCTCGTCCCCGGGACTTTCCAATGAGCAGTTCTTC; clone_size: .; d_call: .; j_call: TRBJ2-1; v_call: TRBV5-1
cdr3_aa: CASSQGQSGYEQYF; cdr3_nt: TGTGCCAGCAGCCAAGGACAGTCCGGCTACGAGCAGTACTTC; clone_size: .; d_call: .; j_call: TRBJ2-7; v_call: TRBV16
cdr3_aa: CASSPPQDSPLHF; cdr3_nt: TGTGCCAGCTCACCACCGCAGGATTCACCCCTCCACTTT; clone_size: .; d_call: .; j_call: TRBJ1-6; v_call: TRBV18
cdr3_aa: CASSIRGPLGTSGYEQYF; cdr3_nt: TGTGCCAGCAGCATTAGGGGACCCTTGGGGACTAGCGGGTACGAGCAGTACTTC; clone_size: .; d_call: TRBD2; j_call: TRBJ2-7; v_call: TRBV7-2
cdr3_aa: CSVPGQPNTGELFF; cdr3_nt: TGCAGCGTACCGGGACAGCCAAACACCGGGGAGCTGTTTTTT; clone_size: .; d_call: TRBD1; j_call: TRBJ2-2; v_call: TRBV29-1
cdr3_aa: CASSANIGSAGELFF; cdr3_nt: TGTGCCAGCAGCGCTAACATCGGAAGCGCCGGGGAGCTGTTTTTT; clone_size: .; d_call: .; j_call: TRBJ2-2; v_call: TRBV11-2
cdr3_aa: CSASIRGQAQYF; cdr3_nt: TGCAGTGCTAGTATCAGGGGACAGGCCCAGTACTTC; clone_size: .; d_call: TRBD1; j_call: TRBJ2-5; v_call: TRBV20-1
cdr3_aa: CASSSLDRDNEQYF; cdr3_nt: TGTGCCAGCAGCTCCCTGGACAGGGACAACGAGCAGTACTTC; clone_size: .; d_call: TRBD1; j_call: TRBJ2-7; v_call: TRBV5-8
cdr3_aa: CASSLSGAPTEAFF; cdr3_nt: TGTGCCAGCAGCTTATCAGGGGCCCCCACTGAAGCTTTCTTT; clone_size: .; d_call: .; j_call: TRBJ1-1; v_call: TRBV11-1
cdr3_aa: CATSMGLAGGSYEQYF; cdr3_nt: TGTGCCACCAGCATGGGACTAGCGGGAGGGTCCTACGAGCAGTACTTC; clone_size: .; d_call: TRBD2; j_call: TRBJ2-7; v_call: TRBV15
cdr3_aa: CASSLTGNEQYF; cdr3_nt: TGCGCCAGCAGCTTGACAGGGAACGAGCAGTACTTC; clone_size: .; d_call: .; j_call: TRBJ2-7; v_call: TRBV5-1
cdr3_aa: CATLEGVGKETQYF; cdr3_nt: TGTGCCACCCTAGAGGGAGTGGGGAAAGAGACCCAGTACTTC; clone_size: .; d_call: .; j_call: TRBJ2-5; v_call: TRBV5-4
cdr3_aa: CASSLGGSYNEQFF; cdr3_nt: TGTGCCAGCAGCTTGGGGGGCTCCTACAATGAGCAGTTCTTC; clone_size: .; d_call: .; j_call: TRBJ2-1; v_call: TRBV11-3
cdr3_aa: CASSVAGGGGELFF; cdr3_nt: TGTGCCAGCAGCGTAGCCGGCGGGGGCGGGGAGCTGTTTTTT; clone_size: .; d_call: TRBD2; j_call: TRBJ2-2; v_call: TRBV9
cdr3_aa: CAWVTGGRTDTQYF; cdr3_nt: TGTGCCTGGGTTACAGGGGGACGCACAGATACGCAGTATTTT; clone_size: .; d_call: TRBD1; j_call: TRBJ2-3; v_call: TRBV30
cdr3_aa: CASSVGQGAGEQYF; cdr3_nt: TGTGCCAGCAGCGTAGGACAGGGGGCCGGCGAGCAGTACTTC; clone_size: .; d_call: TRBD1; j_call: TRBJ2-7; v_call: TRBV9
cdr3_aa: CASSPRGENYGYTF; cdr3_nt: TGTGCCAGTAGTCCAAGGGGCGAGAACTATGGCTACACCTTC; clone_size: once; d_call: .; j_call: TRBJ1-2; v_call: TRBV19
cdr3_aa: CASSQGQNSGANVLTF; cdr3_nt: TGTGCTAGCAGCCAGGGACAGAATTCTGGGGCCAACGTCCTGACTTTC; clone_size: .; d_call: TRBD1; j_call: TRBJ2-6; v_call: TRBV7-7
cdr3_aa: CASTTGSSEQYF; cdr3_nt: TGTGCCAGCACCACAGGGAGCTCCGAGCAGTACTTC; clone_size: .; d_call: .; j_call: TRBJ2-7; v_call: TRBV11-2
cdr3_aa: CASSLGLVSEQYF; cdr3_nt: TGTGCCAGCAGCCTGGGCCTGGTTAGCGAGCAGTACTTC; clone_size: .; d_call: .; j_call: TRBJ2-7; v_call: TRBV6-6
cdr3_aa: CASSLSAGGSTEAFF; cdr3_nt: TGTGCCAGCAGTTTATCGGCAGGGGGAAGTACTGAAGCTTTCTTT; clone_size: .; d_call: TRBD1; j_call: TRBJ1-1; v_call: TRBV27
cdr3_aa: CASSLGTGNEKLFF; cdr3_nt: TGCGCCAGCAGCTTGGGGACGGGGAATGAAAAACTGTTTTTT; clone_size: .; d_call: .; j_call: TRBJ1-4; v_call: TRBV5-1
cdr3_aa: CASSLRGSTNEKLFF; cdr3_nt: TGTGCCAGCAGTTTGAGAGGGTCAACTAATGAAAAACTGTTTTTT; clone_size: once; d_call: .; j_call: TRBJ1-4; v_call: TRBV28
cdr3_aa: CASSPRPDGNYGYTF; cdr3_nt: TGTGCCAGCAGTCCCCGCCCTGACGGGAACTATGGCTACACCTTC; clone_size: .; d_call: .; j_call: TRBJ1-2; v_call: TRBV28
cdr3_aa: CASSPTGGGETQYF; cdr3_nt: TGTGCCAGCAGCCCCACAGGGGGCGGCGAGACCCAGTACTTC; clone_size: once; d_call: TRBD1; j_call: TRBJ2-5; v_call: TRBV9
cdr3_aa: CASSVGLAGLNEQYF; cdr3_nt: TGTGCCAGCAGCGTAGGGCTAGCGGGATTGAACGAGCAGTACTTC; clone_size: .; d_call: TRBD2; j_call: TRBJ2-7; v_call: TRBV9
cdr3_aa: CASTKLAGGISYEQYF; cdr3_nt: TGTGCCAGCACCAAATTAGCGGGAGGGATCTCCTACGAGCAGTACTTC; clone_size: .; d_call: TRBD2; j_call: TRBJ2-7; v_call: TRBV27
cdr3_aa: CASSQEDYQGTDTQYF; cdr3_nt: TGCGCCAGCAGCCAAGAAGATTACCAGGGCACAGATACGCAGTATTTT; clone_size: few; d_call: .; j_call: TRBJ2-3; v_call: TRBV4-3
cdr3_aa: CASSPTGTTEAFF; cdr3_nt: TGCGCCAGCAGTCCGACAGGGACCACTGAAGCTTTCTTT; clone_size: .; d_call: TRBD1; j_call: TRBJ1-1; v_call: TRBV10-2
cdr3_aa: CASSYSERGTEAFF; cdr3_nt: TGTGCCAGCAGTTACTCGGAGCGGGGCACTGAAGCTTTCTTT; clone_size: .; d_call: .; j_call: TRBJ1-1; v_call: TRBV6-5
cdr3_aa: CASSSDAGPKNTEAFF; cdr3_nt: TGTGCCAGCAGTTCCGACGCGGGGCCCAAGAACACTGAAGCTTTCTTT; clone_size: .; d_call: .; j_call: TRBJ1-1; v_call: TRBV6-2/TRBV6-3
cdr3_aa: CASSLGGANQPQHF; cdr3_nt: TGTGCCAGCAGCTTGGGAGGAGCTAATCAGCCCCAGCATTTT; clone_size: .; d_call: .; j_call: TRBJ1-5; v_call: TRBV7-2
cdr3_aa: CASRPGNNEQFF; cdr3_nt: TGTGCCAGCAGACCCGGGAACAATGAGCAGTTCTTC; clone_size: .; d_call: .; j_call: TRBJ2-1; v_call: TRBV2
cdr3_aa: CASRHTTRGTEAFF; cdr3_nt: TGTGCCAGCAGGCATACTACCAGGGGAACCGAAGCTTTCTTT; clone_size: .; d_call: .; j_call: TRBJ1-1; v_call: TRBV27
cdr3_aa: CASTQDRVSNQPQHF; cdr3_nt: TGTGCCAGTACCCAGGACAGGGTTAGCAATCAGCCCCAGCATTTT; clone_size: .; d_call: TRBD1; j_call: TRBJ1-5; v_call: TRBV19
cdr3_aa: CARRVAGREYYEQYF; cdr3_nt: TGTGCCAGGAGGGTGGCGGGGCGGGAATACTACGAGCAGTACTTC; clone_size: .; d_call: .; j_call: TRBJ2-7; v_call: TRBV27
cdr3_aa: CASSPRTSGREDNEQFF; cdr3_nt: TGTGCCAGCAGCCCTAGGACTAGCGGGAGAGAAGACAATGAGCAGTTCTTC; clone_size: .; d_call: TRBD2; j_call: TRBJ2-1; v_call: TRBV6-2/TRBV6-3
cdr3_aa: CASSPGGQGTDTQYF; cdr3_nt: TGCGCCAGCAGCCCCGGCGGACAGGGCACAGATACGCAGTATTTT; clone_size: .; d_call: TRBD1; j_call: TRBJ2-3; v_call: TRBV5-1
cdr3_aa: CASSYSRFADYEQYF; cdr3_nt: TGTGCCAGCAGTTACTCGAGGTTTGCGGATTACGAGCAGTACTTC; clone_size: once; d_call: .; j_call: TRBJ2-7; v_call: TRBV6-2/TRBV6-3
cdr3_aa: CASSVLTGSSYNEQFF; cdr3_nt: TGTGCCAGCAGCGTACTGACAGGCAGCTCCTACAATGAGCAGTTCTTC; clone_size: few; d_call: .; j_call: TRBJ2-1; v_call: TRBV9
cdr3_aa: CAISPPGGTYNEQFF; cdr3_nt: TGTGCCATCAGTCCCCCGGGGGGTACCTACAATGAGCAGTTCTTC; clone_size: .; d_call: TRBD2; j_call: TRBJ2-1; v_call: TRBV10-3
cdr3_aa: CSQGDRYNEQFF; cdr3_nt: TGCAGCCAGGGGGACAGGTACAATGAGCAGTTCTTC; clone_size: .; d_call: TRBD1; j_call: TRBJ2-1; v_call: TRBV29-1
cdr3_aa: CASRGTSGSGEQYF; cdr3_nt: TGTGCCAGCAGAGGGACTAGCGGGAGCGGCGAGCAGTACTTC; clone_size: .; d_call: .; j_call: TRBJ2-7; v_call: TRBV21-1
cdr3_aa: CASSTVPTSNQPQHF; cdr3_nt: TGTGCCAGCAGTACGGTGCCAACTAGCAATCAGCCCCAGCATTTT; clone_size: .; d_call: .; j_call: TRBJ1-5; v_call: TRBV6-5
cdr3_aa: CASSLLARRNTEAFF; cdr3_nt: TGTGCCAGCAGCTTGTTAGCCCGGAGGAACACTGAAGCTTTCTTT; clone_size: .; d_call: .; j_call: TRBJ1-1; v_call: TRBV5-4
cdr3_aa: CASRTGGIYGYTF; cdr3_nt: TGTGCCAGCAGGACAGGGGGCATCTATGGCTACACCTTC; clone_size: .; d_call: TRBD1; j_call: TRBJ1-2; v_call: TRBV12-3/TRBV12-4
cdr3_aa: CASSQDRGAAYEQYF; cdr3_nt: TGTGCCAGCAGTCAGGACAGGGGAGCAGCCTACGAGCAGTACTTC; clone_size: .; d_call: TRBD1; j_call: TRBJ2-7; v_call: TRBV27
cdr3_aa: CASSNDRGRKGYTF; cdr3_nt: TGCGCCAGCAGCAACGACAGGGGTAGGAAAGGCTACACCTTC; clone_size: few; d_call: TRBD1; j_call: TRBJ1-2; v_call: TRBV4-1